Below, 15 T cell receptor beta chains from the same sample are listed, as sequenced in a study of T-cell reconstitution after alpha-beta-depleted transplantation in children. Unique molecular identifiers featured in how the TCRbeta library was prepared. One entry per CDR3 protein results from TCRdb running MiXCR on the PCR reads. The sample records hundreds of thousands of distinct CDR3 sequences, about an eighth being singletons. Material: PBMCs, obtained before TCRalphabeta/CD19-depleted stem cell transplant. The receptors here all came from a girl aged 2 to 10 with congenital amegakaryocytic thrombocytopenia, due to receive a stem cell transplant.

V and J are TRBV7-9 and TRBJ1-2; perhaps TRBD1 as D (5 bases). CDR3 size: 15 residues. The germline V gene has CDR1 SEHNR and CDR2 FQNEAQ (reference sequence). With 1 base removed from V and 0 bases from J, the gap between germline ends came to 9 bases. Here the CDR3 reads CASSLVGRANYGYTF. DNA for the CDR3: TGTGCCAGCAGCTTAGTGGGCAGGGCTAACTATGGCTACACCTTC. The whole variable domain, filled in from reference TRBV7-9 and TRBJ1-2, reads DTGVSQNPRHKITKRGQNVTFRCDPISEHNRLYWYRQTLGQGPEFLTYFQNEAQLEKSRLLSDRFSAERPKGSFSTLEIQRTEQGDSAMYLCASSLVGRANYGYTFGSGTRLTVV.

The chain recombines TRBV7-8 with TRBJ1-6; the match to TRBD1 covers 11 bases. CDR3 length equals 16 residues. Germline CDR1 is SGHVS and CDR2 is FQNEAQ. Unmatched junction bases numbered 8, after V lost 4 bases and J lost 9 bases. The CDR3 loop is CASSSTGQGASSPLHF. DNA of the CDR3: TGTGCCAGCAGCTCGACCGGACAGGGGGCTAGTTCACCCCTCCACTTT.

As regards this clonotype: The junction differs from germline at one of its ends, possibly a read error. The genes are TRBV12-3 or TRBV12-4 and TRBJ2-1; D remains unclear. This CDR3 is 11 amino acids long. CDR3 residues: CACSLSLEQFF. In nucleotides, the CDR3 is TGTGCCTGCAGCCTAAGCTTGGAGCAGTTCTTC.

This clonotype was seen a handful of times. The chain carries TRBV6-1 and TRBJ1-6; D ambiguous. The ends were cut back, 7 bases at V and 9 bases at J, with 16 bases in the middle. Germline V lookup: CDR1 MNHNS, CDR2 SASEGT. The CDR3 contains 14 residues. The CDR3 bases are TGTGCCAGCACCCTGAAGGCAGGTGGTTCACCCCTCCACTTT. Encoded protein: CASTLKAGGSPLHF.

This clonotype has only a few counts. CDR3 bases: TGTGCCAGCAGTGAAGAAGTCCAGAGCACAGATACGCAGTATTTT. This gives the protein CASSEEVQSTDTQYF. V and J are TRBV2 and TRBJ2-3; D gene ambiguous. The CDR3 is 15 residues long. Looked up from germline, CDR1 is SNHLY and CDR2 is FYNNEI. The V end lost 1 base, the J end lost 0 bases, and 8 bases lay between the germline ends. The full variable domain, with the rest looked up from reference TRBV2 and TRBJ2-3, is EPEVTQTPSHQVTQMGQEVILRCVPISNHLYFYWYRQILGQKVEFLVSFYNNEISEKSEIFDDQFSVERPDGSNFTLKIRSTKLEDSAMYFCASSEEVQSTDTQYFGPGTRLTVL.

The V and J genes are TRBV10-3 and TRBJ2-1; no reliable D call. CDR3 length: 11 residues. CDR1 is ENHRY, CDR2 SYGVKD, per germline. V was shortened by 4 bases and J by 7 bases, with 5 bases between the two germline ends. In DNA, the CDR3 is TGTGCCATCAGTGCGAGTAATGAGCAGTTCTTC. Translation: CAISASNEQFF.

Worth noting for this clonotype: An end of the junction differs from the germline gene, which may be a read error. This rearrangement joins TRBV5-1 to TRBJ2-1; 7 nucleotides agree with TRBD2. The CDR3 is 17 amino acids. The germline CDR1 and CDR2 sequences are SGHRS and YFSETQ. In DNA, the CDR3 is TGCGTCAGCAGCTTGTGGGACTCAGGGAGGGGTATAGATGAGCAGTTCTTC. It specifies CVSSLWDSGRGIDEQFF.

Only a few counts were recorded for this clonotype. The chain carries TRBV20-1 and TRBJ2-7; D call uncertain. Germline V gene lookup returns CDR1 DFQATT and CDR2 SNEGSKA (reference sequence). The CDR3 length is 12 residues. V lost 3 bases to trimming and J lost 2 bases, with 8 bases between them. In nucleotides, the CDR3 is TGCAGTGCTAGCGACCCCCCCTACGAGCAGTACTTC. It specifies CSASDPPYEQYF.

The chain joins TRBV3-1 to TRBJ2-7; no definite D call. The CDR3 totals 16 residues. Deletions cut 0 bases from V and 0 bases from J, with 12 bases between. Germline CDR1 and CDR2: LGHDT and YNNKEL (reference sequence). The CDR3 sequence: CASSQDIQWSSYEQYF. Here the CDR3 DNA reads TGTGCCAGCAGCCAAGACATTCAATGGAGCTCCTACGAGCAGTACTTC.

This clonotype was seen repeatedly, ten times or more. The rearrangement joins TRBV5-1 to TRBJ2-5, with a tentative D call TRBD2 (6 bases). Per the germline V gene, CDR1 is SGHRS and CDR2 is YFSETQ. The length of the CDR3 is 13 residues. Deletions cut 5 bases from V and 8 bases from J, with 16 bases between. In DNA form, the CDR3 reads TGCGCCAGCAGTTCTCCGGGACTTCCAACCCAGTACTTC. This gives the protein CASSSPGLPTQYF.

This clonotype came up many times. V usage is TRBV29-1 and J usage is TRBJ1-2; weak D call: TRBD1 (5 bases). Trimming shortened V by 4 bases and J by 3 bases, and 9 bases separated the two germline ends. CDR3 length: 12 amino acids. The germline CDR1 and CDR2 sequences are SQVTM and ANQGSEA. CDR3 nucleotides: TGCAGCGTTGTGGGGCCCTACTATGGCTACACCTTC. Translation gives CSVVGPYYGYTF. Using reference TRBV29-1 and TRBJ1-2 for the parts outside the CDR3, the full variable domain is SAVISQKPSRDICQRGTSLTIQCQVDSQVTMMFWYRQQPGQSLTLIATANQGSEATYESGFVIDKFPISRPNLTFSTLTVSNMSPEDSSIYLCSVVGPYYGYTFGSGTRLTVV.

The J gene is TRBJ1-1, the V gene TRBV12-3 or TRBV12-4, with D maybe TRBD1 (5 bases). V gave up 5 bases and J gave up 7 bases, with 8 bases separating them. This CDR3 has 11 residues. CDR3 DNA sequence: TGTGCCAGCAGTATGGGGGTTGAAGCTTTCTTT. Translation gives CASSMGVEAFF.

At least ten counts were recorded for this clonotype. The chain recombines TRBV12-3 or TRBV12-4 with TRBJ1-5, with 8 positions matching TRBD1. The CDR3 runs to 12 residues. The V gene end was trimmed by 6 bases and the J gene end by 6 bases; junction bases not matched to a gene: 1. CDR3 DNA: TGTGCCAGCAGGACAGGGGTTCAGCCCCAGCATTTT. Its protein is CASRTGVQPQHF.

This clonotype was picked up a small number of times. The CDR3 DNA follows: TGCAGTGCTAGAGTTTCCGGGATTAGAATTGAGCAGTTCTTC. As protein: CSARVSGIRIEQFF. The gene calls are TRBV20-1 and TRBJ2-1, with TRBD2 as a possible D gene (5 bases). V was cut by 1 base and J by 9 bases, with 16 bases left in between. CDR3 length: 14 residues. Germline values: CDR1 DFQATT, CDR2 SNEGSKA (reference sequence).

This clonotype was recorded many times. The CDR3 DNA is TGCAGCGTTGAGGGCGGGAGAATAATAACAATGGGGCCGGGGCAGTTCTTC. Residues: CSVEGGRIITMGPGQFF. The chain links TRBV29-1 to TRBJ2-1, with TRBD2 identical over 7 bases. From germline, CDR1 is SQVTM and CDR2 ANQGSEA. This CDR3 region has 17 residues. V was clipped by 3 bases and J by 12 bases; unmatched bases: 23.